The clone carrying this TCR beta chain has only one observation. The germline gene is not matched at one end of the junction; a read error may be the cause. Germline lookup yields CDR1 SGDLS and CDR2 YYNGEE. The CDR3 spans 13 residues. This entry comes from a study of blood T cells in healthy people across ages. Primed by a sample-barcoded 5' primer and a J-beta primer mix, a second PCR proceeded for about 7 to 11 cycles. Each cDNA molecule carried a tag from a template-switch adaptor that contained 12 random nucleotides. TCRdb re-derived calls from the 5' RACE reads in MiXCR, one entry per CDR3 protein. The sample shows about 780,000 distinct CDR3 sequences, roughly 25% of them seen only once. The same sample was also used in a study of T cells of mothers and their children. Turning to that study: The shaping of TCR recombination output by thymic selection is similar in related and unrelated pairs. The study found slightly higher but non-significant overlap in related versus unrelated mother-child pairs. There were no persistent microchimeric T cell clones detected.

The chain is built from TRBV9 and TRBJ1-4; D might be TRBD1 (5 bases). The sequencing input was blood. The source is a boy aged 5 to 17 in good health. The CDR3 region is CASSSGLNEELFF. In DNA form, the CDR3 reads TGTGCCAGCAGCTCGGGACTTAATGAAGAACTGTTTTTT.